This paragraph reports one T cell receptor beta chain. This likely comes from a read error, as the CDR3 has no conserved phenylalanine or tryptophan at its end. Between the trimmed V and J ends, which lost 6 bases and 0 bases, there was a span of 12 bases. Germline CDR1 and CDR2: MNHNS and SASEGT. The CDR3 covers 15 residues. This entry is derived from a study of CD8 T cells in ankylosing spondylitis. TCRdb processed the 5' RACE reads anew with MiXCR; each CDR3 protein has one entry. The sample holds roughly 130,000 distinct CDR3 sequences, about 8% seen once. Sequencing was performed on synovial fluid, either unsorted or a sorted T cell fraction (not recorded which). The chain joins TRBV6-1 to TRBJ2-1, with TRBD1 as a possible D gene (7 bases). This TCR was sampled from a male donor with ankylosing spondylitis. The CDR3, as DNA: TGTGCCAGCAGGCCAGGGGGGAGCTCCTACAATGAGCAGTTCCTC. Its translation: CASRPGGSSYNEQFL.